This is a list of T cell receptor beta chains from one sample in a study of Graves' ophthalmopathy and Graves' hyperthyroidism. TCRdb re-called the multiplex PCR reads with MiXCR, one entry per CDR3 protein. The sample contains approximately 700,000 distinct CDR3 sequences, 35% to 50% of which appear only once. Sequences were obtained from peripheral blood. The source of these receptors is an adult man with Graves' ophthalmopathy. CDR3s include the opening cysteine and the closing phenylalanine or tryptophan. D genes are given only for firm matches. Clone size is stated in some rows and not others, as once, few, many or a class when expanded.

DNA,CDR3,length,D,J,V,size
TGCGCCAGCAGCGACCGGATAAATGAAAAACTGTTTTTT,CASSDRINEKLFF,13,.,TRBJ1-4,TRBV5-1,many
TGTGCCAGCAGATTAGGGAGTGGGTTCGGGGAGCTGTTTTTT,CASRLGSGFGELFF,14,.,TRBJ2-2,TRBV12-3/TRBV12-4,.
TGCGCCAGCAGCCAAAATACGGGACTAGCGTACGAGCAGTACTTC,CASSQNTGLAYEQYF,15,TRBD2,TRBJ2-7,TRBV4-1,few
TGTGCCAGCAGTGAGGGCCCTCGGGAGACCCAGTACTTC,CASSEGPRETQYF,13,.,TRBJ2-5,TRBV2,many
TGTGCCAGCAGCGTCTCCGGGACAGGGTTTAAGCAGTACTTC,CASSVSGTGFKQYF,14,TRBD1,TRBJ2-7,TRBV9,.
TGTGCCACCGGGACTTACACCGGGGAGCTGTTTTTT,CATGTYTGELFF,12,.,TRBJ2-2,TRBV25-1,.
TGTGCCAGCAGCTTAGCGCAGGGGGAAAAACTGTTTTTT,CASSLAQGEKLFF,13,.,TRBJ1-4,TRBV7-9,many
TGTGCCAGCAGCCAACATTACTATGGCTACACCTTC,CASSQHYYGYTF,12,.,TRBJ1-2,TRBV9,many
TGTGCCAGCAGTTACGGACATCCCCCCAACTACGAGCAGTACTTC,CASSYGHPPNYEQYF,15,.,TRBJ2-7,TRBV24-1,.
TGTGCCTGGAGCCTCGACGGTAATCAGCCCCAGCATTTT,CAWSLDGNQPQHF,13,.,TRBJ1-5,TRBV24-1,.
TGTGCCAGCAGTGAATGGGGGGGGCTCGGTAACACCTTC,CASSEWGGLGNTF,13,.,TRBJ1-2,TRBV6-9,few
TGTGCCAGCACCTACCTGAACAGGGGGTGGTATGGCTACACCTTC,CASTYLNRGWYGYTF,15,TRBD1,TRBJ1-2,TRBV25-1,.
TGTGCCAGTAGTCGAGGGGTAGCTAATGAAAAACTGTTTTTT,CASSRGVANEKLFF,14,.,TRBJ1-4,TRBV19,few
TGTGCCATCAGTGAGGCAGATCCTAACTATGGCTACACCTTC,CAISEADPNYGYTF,14,.,TRBJ1-2,TRBV10-3,many
TGTGCCAGTAGTACCGGACTAGCGGGAACAGAGACCCAGTACTTC,CASSTGLAGTETQYF,15,TRBD2,TRBJ2-5,TRBV19,many
TGTGCCAGCAGCAATAACGGGATCGGTCAGCCCCAGCATTTT,CASSNNGIGQPQHF,14,.,TRBJ1-5,TRBV4-2,.
TGTGCCAGCAGCTTATCCGGGGGAGAGTTCTACGAGCAGTACTTC,CASSLSGGEFYEQYF,15,.,TRBJ2-7,TRBV7-9,.
TGTGCCAGCAGTGAGAGGACAGGGGCAGGGGACTATGGCTACACCTTC,CASSERTGAGDYGYTF,16,TRBD1,TRBJ1-2,TRBV2,.
TGTGCCATCAGTGAGCGCGGGAACGAGCAGTACTTC,CAISERGNEQYF,12,.,TRBJ2-7,TRBV10-3,many
TGTGCCAGCAGCCCAGCCTCCAGGGAGCTGTTTTTT,CASSPASRELFF,12,.,TRBJ2-2,TRBV7-9,.
TGTGCCAGCAGTCTCCACCAGGGTTTTGTTCGAGCTTTCTTT,CASSLHQGFVRAFF,14,.,TRBJ1-1,TRBV7-9,.
TGTGCCAGCAGCTCGTCGGCGGGAAGCCTCTCCTACGAGCAGTACTTC,CASSSSAGSLSYEQYF,16,.,TRBJ2-7,TRBV7-2,many
TGCAGTGCGAGGACAGGGAATCAGCCCCAGCATTTT,CSARTGNQPQHF,12,TRBD1,TRBJ1-5,TRBV20-1,many
TGTGCCAGCAGCCGGACTGGCCAACCCGGATGGTTC,CASSRTGQPGWF,12,.,TRBJ2-5,TRBV11-2,many
TGTGGCAGCACTATCGGGACAGGGCGGCATTTT,CGSTIGTGRHF,11,TRBD1,TRBJ1-5,TRBV6-1,.
TGTGCCAGCAGTTTAGCGACCCTAATCTCCTACGAGCAGTACTTC,CASSLATLISYEQYF,15,.,TRBJ2-7,TRBV25-1,.
TGTGCCACCAGCAGGGGAGGTCAGGGCTACGAGCAGTACTTC,CATSRGGQGYEQYF,14,.,TRBJ2-7,TRBV15,many
TGCAGTATCAAGGGTTCCTATAATTCACCCCTCCACTTT,CSIKGSYNSPLHF,13,.,TRBJ1-6,TRBV29-1,.
TGTGCCAGCAGTTCGGACAGGCGTCTGTACGAGCAGTACTTC,CASSSDRRLYEQYF,14,TRBD1,TRBJ2-7,TRBV10-3,few
TGCGCCAGCAGCTTGCACAGGGCGAACACCGGGGAGCTGTTTTTT,CASSLHRANTGELFF,15,.,TRBJ2-2,TRBV5-1,.
TGCAGCGTTGGCGGACAGGGAAGCGAAAAACTGTTTTTT,CSVGGQGSEKLFF,13,TRBD1,TRBJ1-4,TRBV29-1,.
TGTGCCAGCAGCCTTACAAGACAGGGTAATTCACCCCTCCACTTT,CASSLTRQGNSPLHF,15,TRBD1,TRBJ1-6,TRBV7-2,many
TGTGCCAGCAGTATTGGGAAGGGGGATTTGAATTCACCCCTCCACTTT,CASSIGKGDLNSPLHF,16,.,TRBJ1-6,TRBV6-4,.
TGTGCTAGGGGACAGGGGGTGAACTATGGCTACACCTTC,CARGQGVNYGYTF,13,TRBD1,TRBJ1-2,TRBV2,once
TGCAGCCCCGGGACAGGTCTGATGAACACTGAAGCTTTCTTT,CSPGTGLMNTEAFF,14,TRBD1,TRBJ1-1,TRBV29-1,.
TGTGCCAGCAGCTGGGGTGACGGACAGTGGGACACTGAAGCTTTCTTT,CASSWGDGQWDTEAFF,16,.,TRBJ1-1,TRBV5-5,.
TGTGCCAGCAGCTTATCTATTTCGCCGGGCTCTGGGGCCAACGTCCTGACTTTC,CASSLSISPGSGANVLTF,18,.,TRBJ2-6,TRBV7-9,.
TGTGCCAGCAGCCAAGAACGAGGGGAAGAAAAACTGTTTTTT,CASSQERGEEKLFF,14,.,TRBJ1-4,TRBV14,.
TGTGCCACCAGTGAGACAGCGACGGTGGGCTACACCTTC,CATSETATVGYTF,13,.,TRBJ1-2,TRBV24-1,many
TGCAGCGTTGGGGTTTTTAGCTTCGGCTACACCTTC,CSVGVFSFGYTF,12,.,TRBJ1-2,TRBV29-1,many
TGTGCCAGCAGCGCAAACAGGGATTCTGGGGCCAACGTCCTGACTTTC,CASSANRDSGANVLTF,16,.,TRBJ2-6,TRBV9,many
TGTGCCAGCTCACCAAGAGAGCCCGGGGAGCTGTTTTTT,CASSPREPGELFF,13,.,TRBJ2-2,TRBV7-9,.
TGTGCCAGCAGTCCGGACAGGGACAGCGACTACACCTTC,CASSPDRDSDYTF,13,TRBD1,TRBJ1-2,TRBV7-9,many
TGTGCCAGCACGATGGGACAGGGGGCAAGTACCTTC,CASTMGQGASTF,12,TRBD1,TRBJ1-2,TRBV2,.
TGTGCCAGCAGTGTTCAGGACACTGAAGCTTTCTTT,CASSVQDTEAFF,12,.,TRBJ1-1,TRBV6-1,.
TGTGCCAGCAGCTTAGCAGGGGCAAATTCACCCCTCCACTTT,CASSLAGANSPLHF,14,.,TRBJ1-6,TRBV7-2,many
TGTGCCGGCAGCTTGGGGCTGACTGAAGCTTTCTTT,CAGSLGLTEAFF,12,.,TRBJ1-1,TRBV7-9,.
TGTGCCATCAGTGAGACCTCTTACTTGACCGCTGAAGCTTTCTTT,CAISETSYLTAEAFF,15,.,TRBJ1-1,TRBV10-3,many
TGTGCCAGCAGCTCGCCCACTAACTATGGCTACACCTTC,CASSSPTNYGYTF,13,.,TRBJ1-2,TRBV7-9,.
TGTGCCAGCAGCTTAACGGGCCCCGGGACAATTGACTACGAGCAGTACTTC,CASSLTGPGTIDYEQYF,17,.,TRBJ2-7,TRBV7-3,.
TGTGCCACCAGCAGAGCGGGCAGGGTGGGTTCTGGGGCCAACGTCCTGACTTTC,CATSRAGRVGSGANVLTF,18,.,TRBJ2-6,TRBV15,.
TGTGCCAGCAGCCCAGAAGGGCGCGAAGCTTTCTTT,CASSPEGREAFF,12,.,TRBJ1-1,TRBV7-2,.
TGTGCCACCAGCAGTACGACAGGGGAGAAAAACTATGGCTACACCTTC,CATSSTTGEKNYGYTF,16,TRBD1,TRBJ1-2,TRBV15,once
TGTGCCAGTACGTGGGGCCGGGGGGCCGGGGAGCTGTTTTTT,CASTWGRGAGELFF,14,TRBD2,TRBJ2-2,TRBV25-1,.
TGTGCCAGCAGCCACACAGGGTCCTTAGGATACGAGCAGTACTTC,CASSHTGSLGYEQYF,15,.,TRBJ2-7,TRBV9,few
TGCAGCGGGGAAAGCGGACCTTACAATGAGCAGTTCTTC,CSGESGPYNEQFF,13,.,TRBJ2-1,TRBV29-1,.
TGTGCCAGCAGTTTTCGGCGGGGGCCCACCCAGTACTTC,CASSFRRGPTQYF,13,.,TRBJ2-5,TRBV2,.